This T cell receptor (beta chain) came from a study of CD8 T cells in ankylosing spondylitis. This clonotype has ten or more counts. Its specificity is unknown. TCRdb processed the 5' RACE reads anew with MiXCR; each CDR3 protein has one entry. In the table there are more than 650,000 distinct CDR3 sequences, about 12% of which are singletons. Notes on the study in general: Ankylosing spondylitis blood appeared to carry a characteristic TCR beta motif of seven to nine highly homologous variants.

Sequences were obtained from blood, either unsorted or a sorted T cell fraction (not recorded which). This receptor was obtained from a male donor with ankylosing spondylitis.

As DNA, the CDR3 is TGCAGCGTTTTCGTCGGCCAGGGGTGGGGAGAGACCCAGTACTTC. Amino acid sequence: CSVFVGQGWGETQYF. The chain couples TRBV29-1 to TRBJ2-5; tentatively, D is TRBD1 (6 bases). V dropped 5 bases and J dropped 4 bases, with 20 bases sitting between them. This CDR3 region has 15 residues. Germline V gene sequence: CDR1 SQVTM, CDR2 ANQGSEA. Using reference TRBV29-1 and TRBJ2-5 for the parts outside the CDR3, the full variable domain is SAVISQKPSRDICQRGTSLTIQCQVDSQVTMMFWYRQQPGQSLTLIATANQGSEATYESGFVIDKFPISRPNLTFSTLTVSNMSPEDSSIYLCSVFVGQGWGETQYFGPGTRLLVL.